The 11 T cell receptor beta chains given below trace back to one sample, sequenced in a study of shared clonotypes between healthy human individuals. This table comes from immunoSEQ multiplex PCR, and its TCRdb copy is limited to in-frame clones, with some not included. This repertoire shows a few million clones, approximately 92% found once; its top ten account for roughly 0.15%. The sequencing sample was made of naive CD4+ T cells sorted from blood. Documented subset: CD45RA+ positively selected. The receptors here all came from a man aged 18 to 30 in good health.

The chain has TRBV25-1 and TRBJ2-3, with 13 bases aligning to TRBD2. V lost 3 bases to trimming and J lost 7 bases; unmatched junction nucleotides: 4. The germline CDR1 and CDR2 sequences are MGHDK and SYGVNS. CDR3 length: 15 residues. The CDR3 DNA sequence: TGTGCCAGCAGTGATGGACTAGCGGGGGCTTATACGCAGTATTTT. This encodes CASSDGLAGAYTQYF.

CDR3 loop: CASSRGRPLYEQYF. Here the CDR3 DNA reads TGTGCCAGCAGTCGCGGCCGGCCTCTCTACGAGCAGTACTTC. The V gene is TRBV6-5, the J gene TRBJ2-7; D is uncertain. The germline CDR1 and CDR2 sequences are MNHEY and SVGAGI. Trimming took off 5 bases at V and 3 bases at J, with 14 bases between the two ends. The CDR3 has 14 amino acids.

This chain connects TRBV5-1 to TRBJ1-4; D gene uncertain. This CDR3 is 14 amino acids long. The V end lost 0 bases, the J end lost 6 bases, and 9 bases lay between the germline ends. CDR1 SGHRS and CDR2 YFSETQ come from the germline V gene. The CDR3 nucleotides are TGCGCCAGCAGCTTGGGAGGGTCCTATGAAAAACTGTTTTTT. It translates to CASSLGGSYEKLFF.

The chain uses TRBV7-9 and TRBJ2-1; 14 nucleotides line up with TRBD2. With 6 bases clipped from V and 0 bases from J, the junction kept 1 base outside the gene matches. The CDR3 has 16 residues. In germline, CDR1 is SEHNR, CDR2 FQNEAQ (reference sequence). The CDR3 loop is CASRGTSGSSYNEQFF. The CDR3 nucleotides are TGTGCCAGCAGGGGGACTAGCGGGAGCTCCTACAATGAGCAGTTCTTC.

This clone was found once. The chain has TRBV6-1 and TRBJ1-2; 10 nucleotides line up with TRBD1. CDR1 and CDR2 from the germline V gene are MNHNS and SASEGT. The J segment lost 4 bases and the V segment lost 2 bases, leaving 4 bases of the junction unmatched. There are 15 residues in the CDR3. In nucleotides, the CDR3 is TGTGCCAGCAGTGAAAGTGGGACAGGGGTCTATGGCTACACCTTC. This encodes CASSESGTGVYGYTF.

This clone came up a few times. The genes are TRBV7-2 and TRBJ1-5, with no clear D. The CDR3 has 13 amino acids. Trimming cost V 6 bases and J 4 bases, with 10 bases left between them. Per the germline V gene, CDR1 is SGHTA and CDR2 is FQGNSA. The CDR3 loop reads CASSPVGNQPQHF. Written as DNA, the CDR3 is TGTGCCAGCAGTCCGGTTGGGAATCAGCCCCAGCATTTT.

This clone was picked up one time. The V call is TRBV28, the J call TRBJ1-1; TRBD1 might be the D (6 bases). V was trimmed by 3 bases and J by 0 bases, leaving 11 bases between them. Germline assignment: CDR1 MDHEN and CDR2 SYDVKM. The CDR3 covers 15 residues. CDR3 DNA: TGTGCCAGCAGTTTCGGACAGCTTATGAACACTGAAGCTTTCTTT. Amino acids: CASSFGQLMNTEAFF.

The chain joins TRBV28 to TRBJ1-5; TRBD1 is a possible D gene (5 bases). V dropped 5 bases and J dropped 3 bases, with 8 bases sitting between them. CDR3 length equals 13 residues. Per germline, CDR1 MDHEN and CDR2 SYDVKM. CDR3: CASSHRNNQPQHF. The CDR3 DNA reads as TGTGCCAGCAGTCACAGGAACAATCAGCCCCAGCATTTT.

Worth noting for this clone: Other DNA sequences of this sample code for an identical CDR3. The chain uses TRBV5-1 and TRBJ1-2, with D unresolved. Germline V gene lookup returns CDR1 SGHRS and CDR2 YFSETQ. The CDR3 consists of 14 residues. Trimming took off 0 bases at V and 0 bases at J, with 6 bases between the two ends. The CDR3 region is CASSLGSANYGYTF. CDR3 DNA sequence: TGCGCCAGCAGCTTGGGCAGCGCTAACTATGGCTACACCTTC.

The CDR3 reads CASEGPQGNTDTQYF. In DNA form, the CDR3 reads TGTGCCAGCGAGGGACCACAAGGGAACACAGATACGCAGTATTTT. The chain links TRBV10-3 to TRBJ2-3, with D tentatively TRBD1 or TRBD2 (5 bases each). Trimming stripped 10 bases from V and 2 bases from J, with 19 bases between. The CDR3 covers 15 residues. Per the germline V gene, CDR1 is ENHRY and CDR2 is SYGVKD.

V gene TRBV30 combines with J gene TRBJ2-3; no reliable D call. V lost 0 bases and J lost 6, with 7 bases in between. CDR1 is GTSNPN, CDR2 SVGIG, per germline (reference sequence). CDR3 length: 12 residues. The CDR3 DNA follows: TGTGCCTGGAGTGTCTTTGAGGATACGCAGTATTTT. Its protein product is CAWSVFEDTQYF.